These 18 T cell receptor beta chains share one sample of origin, sequenced in a study of spatial heterogeneity in lung cancer. Sample time point: sample taken at primary tumor resection. TCRdb passed the 5' RACE reads through MiXCR, listing each CDR3 protein once. Among some 38,000 distinct CDR3 sequences listed, just over 3% were seen once. Source: normal lung tissue next to the tumor, taken at surgery. The receptors stem from a male donor with early-stage non-small cell lung cancer.

This clonotype was found many times. This chain links TRBV27 with TRBJ1-5; the match to TRBD1 covers 7 bases. Trimming removed 5 bases from V and 2 bases from J; junction bases left unmatched: 6. Germline values: CDR1 MNHEY, CDR2 SMNVEV (reference sequence). The CDR3 is made up of 15 amino acids. The CDR3, as DNA: TGTGCCAGCAGTGCCTACAGGGGTGGCAATCAGCCCCAGCATTTT. It is translated as CASSAYRGGNQPQHF.

Ten or more counts support this clonotype. The CDR3 loop is CASSDGQGDEQFF. The CDR3 nucleotides read TGTGCCAGCAGTGACGGACAGGGGGATGAGCAGTTCTTC. V usage is TRBV6-4 and J usage is TRBJ2-1; TRBD1 matches 10 bases. The junction had 0 bases not matched to a gene; V was cut back by 2 bases and J by 8 bases. Per the germline V gene, CDR1 is MRHNA and CDR2 is SNTAGT. The CDR3 runs 13 residues.

This clonotype was recorded at least ten times. The genes are TRBV2 and TRBJ2-4, with unresolved D. The germline V gene encodes CDR1 SNHLY and CDR2 FYNNEI. Trimming shortened V by 7 bases and J by 0 bases, and 7 bases separated the two germline ends. The CDR3 extends over 13 amino acids. CDR3 nucleotides: TGTGCCAGCATCTTACTAGCCAAAAACATTCAGTACTTC. Translation: CASILLAKNIQYF. The full variable domain, with the rest looked up from reference TRBV2 and TRBJ2-4, is EPEVTQTPSHQVTQMGQEVILRCVPISNHLYFYWYRQILGQKVEFLVSFYNNEISEKSEIFDDQFSVERPDGSNFTLKIRSTKLEDSAMYFCASILLAKNIQYFGAGTRLSVL.

This clonotype was detected ten times or more. This chain connects TRBV6-2 or TRBV6-3 to TRBJ1-2, with unresolved D. V lost 2 bases and J 9 bases, leaving 10 bases between the germline ends. Germline V gene data show CDR1 as MNHEY and CDR2 as SVGEGT. This CDR3 region has 12 residues. The CDR3 DNA is TGTGCCAGCAGTTACGGTCGGACGCGCTACACCTTC. Its protein is CASSYGRTRYTF.

This clonotype has only a few counts. This chain uses TRBV10-3 with TRBJ2-3; D possibly corresponds to TRBD1 (6 bases). The CDR3 loop spans 16 amino acids. V was cut by 6 bases and J by 3 bases, with 19 bases left in between. Germline CDR1 and CDR2: ENHRY and SYGVKD. In nucleotides, the CDR3 is TGTGCCATCAGGCCCGGAGCAGGGGAGACTACAGATACGCAGTATTTT. It is translated as CAIRPGAGETTDTQYF.

Many counts were recorded for this clonotype. CDR3 coding DNA: TGTGCCAGCAGCTTAACGGCAGGGGGGCAAAGAAACACCATATATTTT. This sequence encodes CASSLTAGGQRNTIYF. V and J are TRBV7-8 and TRBJ1-3; 7 bases align to TRBD1. The CDR3 extends over 16 amino acids. Germline CDR1 and CDR2: SGHVS and FQNEAQ. V trimming: 2 bases; J trimming: 5 bases; junction bases outside the gene matches: 9.

This clonotype was counted ten times or more. This chain uses TRBV2 with TRBJ2-3; D gene unclear. Deletions cut 4 bases from V and 0 bases from J, with 5 bases between. The CDR3 has 13 amino acids. Germline assignment: CDR1 SNHLY and CDR2 FYNNEI. In nucleotides, the CDR3 is TGTGCCAGCAGTGCACTCAGCACAGATACGCAGTATTTT. Protein product: CASSALSTDTQYF.

This clonotype was counted only a few times. The chain uses TRBV7-8 and TRBJ2-7; 8 nucleotides match TRBD2. This CDR3 has 14 residues. The germline gives CDR1 SGHVS, CDR2 FQNEAQ. The trim removed 2 bases at V and 2 bases at J, leaving 2 bases unmatched. The CDR3 DNA sequence: TGTGCCAGCAGCTTAAGTAGCGGGGCCTACGAGCAGTACTTC. Translated: CASSLSSGAYEQYF.

V is TRBV12-3 or TRBV12-4 and J is TRBJ1-6; 7 bases are a match to TRBD1. V was pared by 4 bases and J by 6 bases, with 9 bases of the junction left unmatched. This CDR3 region has 16 residues. The CDR3 DNA reads TGTGCCAGCAGTTATGAGGGGGCAGGTGGTAATTCACCCCTCCACTTT. This translates into CASSYEGAGGNSPLHF.

Ten or more counts support this clonotype. The V call is TRBV3-1, the J call TRBJ2-2; D gene unclear. The CDR3 length is 15 residues. The V gene lost 5 bases and the J gene lost 0 bases, with 10 bases spanning the gap. Germline-derived CDR1 and CDR2 are LGHDT and YNNKEL (reference sequence). The CDR3 nucleotides read TGTGCCAGCAGCAAGGCTGCAGCGAACACCGGGGAGCTGTTTTTT. The encoded protein is CASSKAAANTGELFF. The full variable domain, with the rest looked up from reference TRBV3-1 and TRBJ2-2, is DTAVSQTPKYLVTQMGNDKSIKCEQNLGHDTMYWYKQDSKKFLKIMFSYNNKELIINETVPNRFSPKSPDKAHLNLHINSLELGDSAVYFCASSKAAANTGELFFGEGSRLTVL.

The chain links TRBV6-5 to TRBJ1-2, with TRBD1 matching 9 bases. J gave up 4 bases and V 4 bases, and 10 bases lay outside the gene matches. The length of the CDR3 is 16 residues. Germline CDR1 reads MNHEY; CDR2 reads SVGAGI. For the CDR3, the DNA is TGTGCCAGCAGTTCGCCGGACAGGGGTAAACCCTATGGCTACACCTTC. It codes for CASSSPDRGKPYGYTF.

This clonotype was observed many times. This chain connects TRBV6-2 or TRBV6-3 to TRBJ1-1; D remains unclear. The germline V and J ends were trimmed by 6 bases and 0 bases, with 8 bases remaining between them. CDR3 length equals 13 residues. Germline V lookup: CDR1 MNHEY, CDR2 SVGEGT. CDR3 residues: CASREGLNTEAFF. The CDR3, as DNA: TGTGCCAGCAGAGAAGGGTTGAACACTGAAGCTTTCTTT.

The sample holds many counts of this clonotype. V and J are TRBV5-1 and TRBJ2-7; the match to TRBD1 covers 7 bases. The CDR3 is 12 residues long. With 4 bases clipped from V and 12 bases from J, the junction kept 10 bases outside the gene matches. Per the germline V gene, CDR1 is SGHRS and CDR2 is YFSETQ. The CDR3 spells CASSPGTADRYF. CDR3 sequence (DNA): TGCGCCAGCAGCCCAGGGACAGCCGACAGGTACTTC.

This clonotype was recorded many times. The V gene is TRBV29-1, the J gene TRBJ1-4; D is unclear. This CDR3 has 11 residues. Per the germline V gene, CDR1 is SQVTM and CDR2 is ANQGSEA. Between the trimmed V and J ends, which lost 3 bases and 7 bases, there was a span of 6 bases. In DNA, the CDR3 is TGCAGCGTTGAGAGGTCTGAAAAACTGTTTTTT. Protein product: CSVERSEKLFF.

This clonotype was counted at least ten times. The chain is built from TRBV4-3 and TRBJ2-7; 8 bases agree with TRBD2. The CDR3 has 16 residues. Trimming took 2 bases from V and 2 from J; bases not matched to a gene: 8. The germline V gene has CDR1 LGHNA and CDR2 YSLEER. The chain's CDR3 is CASSQQSGGAAYEQYF. CDR3 sequence (DNA): TGCGCCAGCAGCCAACAGAGCGGGGGTGCCGCCTACGAGCAGTACTTC.

This clonotype was picked up many times. The rearrangement uses TRBV28 and TRBJ2-7; 11 positions agree with TRBD2. Trimming cost V 6 bases and J 7 bases; bases outside gene matches: 8. This CDR3 spans 14 amino acids. Germline CDR1 MDHEN, CDR2 SYDVKM. The CDR3: CASSHLAGGGEQYF. The CDR3 DNA sequence: TGTGCCAGCAGCCACCTAGCGGGGGGCGGGGAGCAGTACTTC.

This clonotype was seen ten or more times. The chain combines TRBV6-6 with TRBJ2-7; 8 nucleotides agree with TRBD1. There are 14 residues in the CDR3. The J segment lost 0 bases and the V segment lost 6 bases, leaving 4 bases of the junction unmatched. Looked up from germline, CDR1 is MNHNY and CDR2 is SVGAGI (reference sequence). CDR3 loop: CASRTQGDSYEQYF. CDR3 DNA sequence: TGTGCCAGCAGAACACAGGGGGACTCCTACGAGCAGTACTTC.

A few counts support this clonotype. The rearrangement uses TRBV27 and TRBJ1-5; 10 bases are a match to TRBD1. V was clipped by 5 bases and J by 3 bases; unmatched bases: 13. Germline V gives CDR1 MNHEY, CDR2 SMNVEV (reference sequence). The CDR3 covers 18 residues. CDR3 sequence: CASSARTGGAAINQPQHF. DNA of the CDR3: TGTGCCAGCAGTGCCCGGACAGGGGGAGCCGCCATCAATCAGCCCCAGCATTTT.